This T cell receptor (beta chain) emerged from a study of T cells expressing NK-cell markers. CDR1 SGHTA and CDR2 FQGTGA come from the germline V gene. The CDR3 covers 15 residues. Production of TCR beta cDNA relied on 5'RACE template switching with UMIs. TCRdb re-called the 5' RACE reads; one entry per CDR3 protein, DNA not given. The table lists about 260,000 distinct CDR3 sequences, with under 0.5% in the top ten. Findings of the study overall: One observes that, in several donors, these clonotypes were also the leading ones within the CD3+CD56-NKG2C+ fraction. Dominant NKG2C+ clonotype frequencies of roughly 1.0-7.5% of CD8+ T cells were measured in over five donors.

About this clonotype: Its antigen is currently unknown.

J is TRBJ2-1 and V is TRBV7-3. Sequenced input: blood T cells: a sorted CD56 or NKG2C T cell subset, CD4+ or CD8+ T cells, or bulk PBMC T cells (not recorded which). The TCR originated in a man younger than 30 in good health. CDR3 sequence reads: CASSSTRLPYNEQFF.